Following are 32 T cell receptor beta chains from one sample sequenced in a study of T cells in Graves' hyperthyroidism and ophthalmopathy. TCR beta CDR3 regions were amplified from RNA. The primer set for the first-round RT-PCR of the TCR CDR3 was HTBI. TCRdb fed the multiplex PCR reads into MiXCR, producing one record per CDR3 protein. Altogether about 640,000 distinct CDR3 sequences are present, around 21% being singletons, with the ten largest covering around a third. Sequenced input: blood. The receptors come from a man aged 25-40 years with Graves' ophthalmopathy.

The chain employs TRBV20-1 and TRBJ2-7; TRBD1 matches 10 bases. CDR1 and CDR2 (germline): DFQATT, SNEGSKA (reference sequence). CDR3 length: 18 amino acids. V trimming: 5 bases; J trimming: 3 bases; junction bases outside the gene matches: 19. The CDR3 region is CSASPTGGAGWGFYEQYF. The DNA for the CDR3 is TGCAGTGCTTCCCCGACAGGGGGCGCAGGGTGGGGCTTCTACGAGCAGTACTTC.

This chain connects TRBV19 to TRBJ1-5; D is unresolved. This CDR3 is built from 14 residues. Germline V gene sequence: CDR1 LNHDA, CDR2 SQIVND (reference sequence). Trimming removed 7 bases at V and 4 bases at J, with 14 bases between. The CDR3 loop is CASTPSIENQPQHF. CDR3 DNA: TGTGCCAGTACCCCCTCGATCGAGAATCAGCCCCAGCATTTT.

The chain couples TRBV6-1 to TRBJ1-1; no firm D call. Trimming removed 3 bases at V and 1 base at J, with 6 bases between. Per germline, CDR1 MNHNS and CDR2 SASEGT. The CDR3 runs 13 residues. The CDR3 DNA reads TGTGCCAGCAGTGACAACAAGAACACTGAAGCTTTCTTT. This sequence encodes CASSDNKNTEAFF.

This clonotype was counted ten times or more. J is TRBJ2-3 and V is TRBV28; 8 bases line up with TRBD2. This CDR3 contains 15 residues. The ends lost 1 base at V and 2 bases at J; junction bases unmatched: 2. Germline CDR1 is MDHEN and CDR2 is SYDVKM. CDR3 residues: CASSLLREVTDTQYF. CDR3 DNA sequence: TGTGCCAGCAGTTTATTGCGGGAGGTCACAGATACGCAGTATTTT.

J is TRBJ2-7 and V is TRBV20-1; perhaps D is TRBD1 or TRBD2 (5 bases each). CDR1 is DFQATT, CDR2 SNEGSKA, per germline (reference sequence). The CDR3 runs to 18 residues. V gave up 2 bases and J gave up 4 bases, with 27 bases separating them. CDR3 protein: CSARSFSGQPRGGYEQYF. The CDR3 region has the DNA TGCAGTGCTAGATCCTTCTCTGGGCAACCACGGGGCGGTTACGAGCAGTACTTC.

This clonotype was recorded many times. The chain has TRBV12-3 or TRBV12-4 and TRBJ1-1; 7 positions agree with TRBD1. Germline trimming cut 4 bases from V and 5 bases from J; bases unmatched to any gene: 7. The CDR3 length is 14 residues. CDR3 coding DNA: TGTGCCAGCAGTTCGACAGGGAGGAGGACTGAAGCTTTCTTT. Its protein product is CASSSTGRRTEAFF.

This CDR3 is CASHPWGTDTQYF. CDR3 bases: TGTGCCAGCCACCCCTGGGGCACAGATACGCAGTATTTT. The chain joins TRBV28 to TRBJ2-3; no reliable D call. The germline V gene encodes CDR1 MDHEN and CDR2 SYDVKM. V was pared by 8 bases and J by 1 base, with 10 bases between. The length of the CDR3 is 13 residues.

This clonotype was detected only a few times. The chain uses TRBV4-2 and TRBJ1-1; 7 bases align to TRBD1. The V and J ends lost 0 bases and 6 bases, in that order; junction bases with no gene match: 7. There are 15 residues in the CDR3. Germline V gene data show CDR1 as LGHNA and CDR2 as YNFKEQ. The CDR3 DNA reads TGTGCCAGCAGCCAAGATATCGACAGGGCTTCTGAAGCTTTCTTT. Translating it yields CASSQDIDRASEAFF.

This chain connects TRBV7-9 to TRBJ2-5; a weak D match, TRBD1 (5 bases). Looked up from germline, CDR1 is SEHNR and CDR2 is FQNEAQ (reference sequence). This CDR3 comprises 17 residues. V lost 7 bases and J 2 bases, leaving 23 bases between the germline ends. The CDR3 reads CASTIPPRDSNQETQYF. In nucleotides, the CDR3 is TGTGCCAGCACCATCCCCCCCCGAGACAGCAATCAAGAGACCCAGTACTTC. Based on the CDR3 plus reference TRBV7-9 and TRBJ2-5, the full variable domain is DTGVSQNPRHKITKRGQNVTFRCDPISEHNRLYWYRQTLGQGPEFLTYFQNEAQLEKSRLLSDRFSAERPKGSFSTLEIQRTEQGDSAMYLCASTIPPRDSNQETQYFGPGTRLLVL.

This chain links TRBV24-1 with TRBJ2-1; D is perhaps TRBD2 (5 bases). The CDR3 totals 10 residues. Germline V CDR1 and CDR2: KGHDR, SFDVKD. The V end was cut by 10 bases, the J end by 10 bases, with 10 bases between. The CDR3 region has the DNA TGTGCCACGCTAGCTCCCGAGCAGTTCTTC. It translates to CATLAPEQFF.

The sample holds a few counts of this clonotype. The V and J genes are TRBV28 and TRBJ2-7; 11 nucleotides match TRBD2. The J segment lost 0 bases and the V segment lost 5 bases, leaving 18 bases of the junction unmatched. The CDR3 length is 20 residues. The germline V gene has CDR1 MDHEN and CDR2 SYDVKM. CDR3 nucleotide sequence: TGTGCCAGCAGTCCCAGCCGGACTAGCGGGCGCAAAAGGGTCTCCTACGAGCAGTACTTC. Translating gives CASSPSRTSGRKRVSYEQYF.

This sequence joins TRBV3-1 and TRBJ1-3; D ambiguous. Germline V gene data show CDR1 as LGHDT and CDR2 as YNNKEL (reference sequence). This CDR3 has 17 amino acids. V was clipped by 1 base and J by 5 bases, with 18 bases between them. CDR3 in DNA: TGTGCCAGCAGCCAAGTCTTTGACGGCCTCCTACGAAACACCATATATTTT. Its protein is CASSQVFDGLLRNTIYF.

The genes are TRBV20-1 and TRBJ2-7; TRBD2 might be the D (5 bases). Trimming removed 5 bases from V and 5 bases from J, with 10 bases in between. Germline V gene lookup returns CDR1 DFQATT and CDR2 SNEGSKA (reference sequence). CDR3 length: 11 residues. This CDR3 is CSAFLANEQYF. The CDR3 nucleotides read TGCAGTGCTTTTCTAGCTAACGAGCAGTACTTC.

This clonotype was recorded once. The chain couples TRBV30 to TRBJ2-2; possibly TRBD2 for D (6 bases). The CDR3 has 16 amino acids. The V end lost 3 bases, the J end lost 7 bases, and 21 bases lay between the germline ends. From germline, CDR1 is GTSNPN and CDR2 SVGIG (reference sequence). In nucleotides, the CDR3 is TGTGCCTGGAGCAGGCTAGTGGGATGGGGAGGCGGGGAGCTGTTTTTT. It translates to CAWSRLVGWGGGELFF. Combining the CDR3 with reference TRBV30 and TRBJ2-2 gives the whole variable domain SQTIHQWPATLVQPVGSPLSLECTVEGTSNPNLYWYRQAAGRGLQLLFYSVGIGQISSEVPQNLSASRPQDRQFILSSKKLLLSDSGFYLCAWSRLVGWGGGELFFGEGSRLTVL.

In this sample, this clonotype turned up a few times. The chain joins TRBV14 to TRBJ2-3; D gene uncertain. CDR1 is SGHDN and CDR2 is FVKESK in the germline V gene. The CDR3 is made up of 14 amino acids. Trimming took 0 bases from V and 0 from J, leaving 4 bases between them. The DNA for the CDR3 is TGTGCCAGCAGCCAAGACAGGAGCACAGATACGCAGTATTTT. Residues: CASSQDRSTDTQYF.

This chain joins TRBV20-1 and TRBJ1-5; 7 nucleotides agree with TRBD1. Germline V gene sequence: CDR1 DFQATT, CDR2 SNEGSKA (reference sequence). With V trimmed by 4 bases and J by 4 bases, 1 base remained unmatched. This CDR3 comprises 12 residues. The CDR3 sequence is CSAKGQNQPQHF. The CDR3 DNA reads TGCAGTGCTAAGGGACAGAATCAGCCCCAGCATTTT.

This clonotype was detected many times. The chain has TRBV29-1 and TRBJ1-1; 8 nucleotides line up with TRBD1. There are 12 residues in the CDR3. The trim removed 6 bases at V and 5 bases at J, leaving 5 bases unmatched. CDR1 and CDR2 (germline): SQVTM, ANQGSEA. CDR3 sequence reads: CSVLGQATEAFF. As DNA, the CDR3 is TGCAGCGTATTGGGACAGGCGACTGAAGCTTTCTTT.

This clonotype was counted a few times. The chain combines TRBV15 with TRBJ2-2; D is unclear. CDR3 length: 15 amino acids. Germline-derived CDR1 and CDR2 are LNHNV and YYDKDF (reference sequence). Trimming cost V 9 bases and J 0 bases, with 14 bases left between them. The CDR3 DNA sequence: TGTGCCACGGCGGTTCGCCCCGCGAACACCGGGGAGCTGTTTTTT. This encodes CATAVRPANTGELFF.

This clonotype has more than one count but fewer than ten. The J gene is TRBJ1-1, the V gene TRBV5-6; D remains ambiguous. The CDR3 runs to 14 residues. V lost 2 bases and J lost 2, with 10 bases in between. The germline gives CDR1 SGHDT, CDR2 YYEEEE. The CDR3 sequence: CASSFAVINTEAFF. CDR3 nucleotides: TGTGCCAGCAGCTTCGCAGTAATCAACACTGAAGCTTTCTTT.

This clonotype was observed a few times. V is TRBV7-2 and J is TRBJ2-3; 8 positions agree with TRBD2. The CDR3 length is 14 residues. Germline CDR1 is SGHTA and CDR2 is FQGNSA. Germline trimming cut 5 bases from V and 4 bases from J; bases unmatched to any gene: 5. The CDR3 DNA reads TGTGCCAGCAGCACGACTAGCGTCCCAGATACGCAGTATTTT. Translation gives CASSTTSVPDTQYF. Supplemented by reference TRBV7-2 and TRBJ2-3, the full variable domain reads GAGVSQSPSNKVTEKGKDVELRCDPISGHTALYWYRQSLGQGLEFLIYFQGNSAPDKSGLPSDRFSAERTGGSVSTLTIQRTQQEDSAVYLCASSTTSVPDTQYFGPGTRLTVL.

In this sample, this clonotype turned up many times. This chain uses TRBV11-2 with TRBJ2-1; D may match TRBD1 or TRBD2 (6 bases each). Trimming removed 0 bases at V and 5 bases at J, with 11 bases between. The CDR3 sequence is 15 residues long. Germline assignment: CDR1 SGHAT and CDR2 FQNNGV. CDR3 sequence (DNA): TGTGCCAGCAGCTTAGAGTGGCGGGACAACAATGAGCAGTTCTTC. Amino acids: CASSLEWRDNNEQFF.

This clonotype was counted a few times. V is TRBV4-1 and J is TRBJ1-1, with D perhaps TRBD1 (5 bases). CDR1 and CDR2 (germline): MGHRA, YSYEKL. V was cut by 1 base and J by 7 bases, with 16 bases left in between. This CDR3 spans 15 amino acids. For the CDR3, the DNA is TGCGCCAGCAGCCAAGGGGGGGTTCCGGGGGATGAAGCTTTCTTT. Its protein is CASSQGGVPGDEAFF.

This clonotype was observed at least ten times. The chain joins TRBV7-3 to TRBJ1-1; 7 positions agree with TRBD1. Trimming cost V 4 bases and J 6 bases; bases outside gene matches: 5. The CDR3 is 13 residues long. CDR1 is SGHTA, CDR2 FQGTGA, per germline. CDR3 loop: CASSSDRVAEAFF. The CDR3 DNA is TGTGCCAGCAGCTCTGACAGGGTTGCTGAAGCTTTCTTT.

There are a few counts of this clonotype. J is TRBJ1-2 and V is TRBV6-5; no clear D. The CDR3 contains 11 residues. The ends were cut back, 4 bases at V and 10 bases at J, with 10 bases in the middle. Germline V lookup: CDR1 MNHEY, CDR2 SVGAGI. CDR3 amino acids: CASSSYSDYTF. For the CDR3, the DNA is TGTGCCAGCAGTTCGTACAGTGACTACACCTTC.

This clonotype occurred a few times. V gene TRBV28 combines with J gene TRBJ1-5; D perhaps matches TRBD1 (6 bases). The CDR3 totals 15 residues. The germline V and J ends were trimmed by 7 bases and 8 bases, with 21 bases remaining between them. The germline CDR1 and CDR2 sequences are MDHEN and SYDVKM. CDR3 in amino acids: CASTFGGAGKEPQHF. CDR3 nucleotides: TGTGCCAGCACTTTTGGGGGGGCAGGGAAGGAGCCCCAGCATTTT.

This clonotype was detected only a few times. The genes are TRBV9 and TRBJ2-1; the match to TRBD2 covers 7 bases. CDR1 is SGDLS, CDR2 YYNGEE, per germline. This CDR3 is 14 amino acids long. V dropped 1 base and J dropped 12; count of bases not matched to a gene: 10. As DNA, the CDR3 is TGTGCCAGCAGCGTAAACCATCTAGCGGAAGCGCAGTTCTTC. The encoded protein is CASSVNHLAEAQFF.

The chain joins TRBV18 to TRBJ1-1, with D perhaps matching TRBD1 (6 bases). With 3 bases removed from V and 5 bases from J, the gap between germline ends came to 19 bases. CDR1 KGHSH and CDR2 LQKENI come from the germline V gene. The CDR3 totals 16 residues. CDR3 sequence (DNA): TGTGCCAGCTCACCTTCCACAGGGCGTAAGAGGACTGAAGCTTTCTTT. Translation gives CASSPSTGRKRTEAFF.

This chain links TRBV5-5 with TRBJ1-1, with a weak D call TRBD1 (5 bases). The V and J ends lost 5 bases and 6 bases respectively, with 17 bases between them. Germline V gene lookup returns CDR1 SGHKS and CDR2 YYEKEE (reference sequence). The CDR3 has 14 amino acids. CDR3 protein: CASSFPGGYAEAFF. The CDR3 bases are TGTGCCAGCAGTTTCCCCGGGGGTTACGCTGAAGCTTTCTTT.

This clonotype was seen only a few times. CDR3 sequence: CASSPTSGETQYF. The DNA for the CDR3 is TGTGCCAGCAGCCCTACCTCAGGGGAGACCCAGTACTTC. V usage is TRBV7-2 and J usage is TRBJ2-5; maybe TRBD1 (5 bases). With 5 bases removed from V and 5 bases from J, the gap between germline ends came to 12 bases. CDR3 length: 13 residues. Per germline, CDR1 SGHTA and CDR2 FQGNSA.

This clonotype showed up just a few times. J is TRBJ2-3 and V is TRBV2, with 14 bases that match TRBD2. J gave up 2 bases and V 6 bases, and 4 bases lay outside the gene matches. Germline V lookup: CDR1 SNHLY, CDR2 FYNNEI. The CDR3 length is 16 residues. The CDR3 spells CASRGLAGVATDTQYF. The DNA for the CDR3 is TGTGCCAGCAGGGGACTAGCGGGAGTGGCCACAGATACGCAGTATTTT.

This chain connects TRBV27 to TRBJ2-3, with D unclear. Germline V lookup: CDR1 MNHEY, CDR2 SMNVEV (reference sequence). V shed 1 base and J shed 2 bases, with 13 bases lying between them. The CDR3 is 16 residues long. The CDR3 loop is CASSLYRALATDTQYF. Here the CDR3 DNA reads TGTGCCAGCAGTTTATATCGAGCTCTGGCCACAGATACGCAGTATTTT.

This chain links TRBV6-1 with TRBJ1-1; TRBD1 aligns across 10 bases. CDR3 length: 15 residues. Germline CDR1 and CDR2: MNHNS and SASEGT. V dropped 6 bases and J dropped 7; count of bases not matched to a gene: 11. CDR3 amino acids: CASRSPGQGLGEAFF. In nucleotides, the CDR3 is TGTGCCAGCAGATCGCCGGGACAGGGGTTGGGTGAAGCTTTCTTT.